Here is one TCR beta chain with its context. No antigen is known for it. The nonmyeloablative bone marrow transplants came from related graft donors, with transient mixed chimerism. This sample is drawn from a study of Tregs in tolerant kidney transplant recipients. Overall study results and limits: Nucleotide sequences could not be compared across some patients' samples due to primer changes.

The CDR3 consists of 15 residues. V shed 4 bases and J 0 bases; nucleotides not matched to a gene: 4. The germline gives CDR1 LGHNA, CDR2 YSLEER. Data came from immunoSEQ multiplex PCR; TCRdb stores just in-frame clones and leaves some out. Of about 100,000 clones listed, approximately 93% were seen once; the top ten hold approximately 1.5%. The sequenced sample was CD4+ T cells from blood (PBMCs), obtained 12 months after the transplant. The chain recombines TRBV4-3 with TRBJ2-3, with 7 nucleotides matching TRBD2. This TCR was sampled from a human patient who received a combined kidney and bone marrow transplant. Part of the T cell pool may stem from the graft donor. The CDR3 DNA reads TGCGCCAGCAGCCGCGGGAGCGGGAGCACAGATACGCAGTATTTT. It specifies CASSRGSGSTDTQYF.